This TCR beta chain was profiled in a study of blood T cell repertoires in COVID-19. Study-level background: Acute-phase and convalescent COVID-19 samples originated in the United States, Italy and Spain. From T cells, B-cell-depleted T cells, or PBMCs came the material, which was cDNA or gDNA.

Per the original data handling: The authors estimated nucleated cell counts from reference gene primer amplification. Sequencing used immunoSEQ multiplex PCR; TCRdb keeps in-frame clones, though not all of them. V and J calls and clone size are given by that table; D and trimming were obtained from the DNA. Of 210,000 or so clones in the sample, approximately 84% were seen once. The CDR3 loop spans 15 amino acids. Looked up from germline, CDR1 is SGDLS and CDR2 is YYNGEE. Trimming took 2 bases from V and 3 from J, leaving 14 bases between them. The sequencing sample was made of peripheral blood. This receptor was taken from a woman between 45 and 65 years old with active or convalescent COVID-19. V is TRBV9 and J is TRBJ1-2, with D hard to call. CDR3 coding DNA: TGTGCCAGCAGCGTTGGTTCGAGGCCGGACTATGGCTACACCTTC. Its protein is CASSVGSRPDYGYTF.